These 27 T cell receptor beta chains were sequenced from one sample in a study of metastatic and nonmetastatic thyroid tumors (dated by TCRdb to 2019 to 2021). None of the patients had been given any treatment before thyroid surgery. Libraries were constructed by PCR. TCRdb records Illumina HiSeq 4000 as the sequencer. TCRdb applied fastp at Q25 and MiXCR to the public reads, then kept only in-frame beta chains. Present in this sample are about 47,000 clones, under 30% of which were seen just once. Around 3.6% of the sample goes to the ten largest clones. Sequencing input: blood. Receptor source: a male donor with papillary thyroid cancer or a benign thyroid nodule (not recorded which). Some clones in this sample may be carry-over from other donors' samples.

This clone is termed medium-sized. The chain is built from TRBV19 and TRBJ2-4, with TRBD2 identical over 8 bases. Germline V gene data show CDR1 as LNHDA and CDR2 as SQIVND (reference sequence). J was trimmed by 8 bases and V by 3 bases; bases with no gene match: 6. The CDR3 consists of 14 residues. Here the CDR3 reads CASSIQSGSHIQYF. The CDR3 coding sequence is TGTGCCAGTAGTATTCAGAGCGGGAGCCACATTCAGTACTTC.

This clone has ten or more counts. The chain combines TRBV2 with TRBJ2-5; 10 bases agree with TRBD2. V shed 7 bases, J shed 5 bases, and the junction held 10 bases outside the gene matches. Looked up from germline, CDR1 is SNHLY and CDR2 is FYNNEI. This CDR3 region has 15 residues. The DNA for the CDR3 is TGTGCCAGCATTCTGAGCGGGAGGGTTCGGGAGACCCAGTACTTC. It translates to CASILSGRVRETQYF.

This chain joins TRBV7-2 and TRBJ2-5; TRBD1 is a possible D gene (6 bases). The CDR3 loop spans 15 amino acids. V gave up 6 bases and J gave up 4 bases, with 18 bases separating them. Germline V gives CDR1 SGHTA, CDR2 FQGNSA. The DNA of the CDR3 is TGTGCCAGCAGTTCCCAAGCAGGGGCAGGAGAGACCCAGTACTTC. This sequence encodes CASSSQAGAGETQYF.

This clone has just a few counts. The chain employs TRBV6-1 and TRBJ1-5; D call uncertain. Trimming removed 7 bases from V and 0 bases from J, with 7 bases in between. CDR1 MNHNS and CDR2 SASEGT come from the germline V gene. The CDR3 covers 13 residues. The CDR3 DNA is TGTGCCAGCAATACGGATAGCAATCAGCCCCAGCATTTT. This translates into CASNTDSNQPQHF.

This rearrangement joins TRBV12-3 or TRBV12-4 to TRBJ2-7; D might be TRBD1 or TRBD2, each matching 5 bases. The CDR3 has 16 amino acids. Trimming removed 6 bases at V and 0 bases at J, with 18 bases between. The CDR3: CASSRRDRFSSYEQYF. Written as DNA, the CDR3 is TGTGCCAGCAGCCGCCGGGACCGTTTCAGCTCCTACGAGCAGTACTTC.

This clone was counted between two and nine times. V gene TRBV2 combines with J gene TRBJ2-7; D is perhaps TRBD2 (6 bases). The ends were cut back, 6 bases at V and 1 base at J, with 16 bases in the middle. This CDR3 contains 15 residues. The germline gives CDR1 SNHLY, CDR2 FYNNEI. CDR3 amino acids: CASRPTSYRSYEQYF. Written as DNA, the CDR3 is TGTGCCAGCAGACCTACTAGCTACCGATCCTACGAGCAGTACTTC.

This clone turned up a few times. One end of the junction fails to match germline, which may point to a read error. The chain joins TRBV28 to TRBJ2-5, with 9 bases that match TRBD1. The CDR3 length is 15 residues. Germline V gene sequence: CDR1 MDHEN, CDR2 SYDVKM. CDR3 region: CASSRAGTGKETHYF. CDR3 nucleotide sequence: TGCGCCAGCAGCCGTGCCGGGACAGGGAAAGAGACCCACTACTTC.

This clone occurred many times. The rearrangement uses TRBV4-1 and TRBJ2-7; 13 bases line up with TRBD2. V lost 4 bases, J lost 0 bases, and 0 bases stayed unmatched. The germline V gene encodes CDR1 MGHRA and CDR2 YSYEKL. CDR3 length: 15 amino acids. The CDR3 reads CASSRTSGSSYEQYF. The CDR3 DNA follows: TGCGCCAGCAGCCGGACTAGCGGGAGCTCCTACGAGCAGTACTTC.

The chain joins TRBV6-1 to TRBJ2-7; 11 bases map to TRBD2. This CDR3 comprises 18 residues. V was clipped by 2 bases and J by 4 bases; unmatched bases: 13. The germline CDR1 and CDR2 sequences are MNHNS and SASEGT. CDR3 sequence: CASSERMASGRFDYEQYF. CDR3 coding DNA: TGTGCCAGCAGTGAAAGGATGGCTAGCGGGAGGTTTGATTACGAGCAGTACTTC.

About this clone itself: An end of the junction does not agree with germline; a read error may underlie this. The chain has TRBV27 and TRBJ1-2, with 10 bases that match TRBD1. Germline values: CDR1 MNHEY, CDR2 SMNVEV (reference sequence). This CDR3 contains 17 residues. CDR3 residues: CACSAPGDRGLLYGYTF. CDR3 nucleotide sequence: TGTGCCTGCAGTGCCCCGGGGGACAGGGGACTTCTCTATGGCTACACCTTC.

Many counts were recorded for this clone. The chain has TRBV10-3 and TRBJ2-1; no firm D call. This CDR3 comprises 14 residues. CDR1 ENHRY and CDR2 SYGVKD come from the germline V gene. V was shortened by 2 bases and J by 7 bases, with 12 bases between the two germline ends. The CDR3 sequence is CAISELVDRNEQFF. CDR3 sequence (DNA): TGTGCCATCAGTGAGCTGGTGGATCGGAATGAGCAGTTCTTC.

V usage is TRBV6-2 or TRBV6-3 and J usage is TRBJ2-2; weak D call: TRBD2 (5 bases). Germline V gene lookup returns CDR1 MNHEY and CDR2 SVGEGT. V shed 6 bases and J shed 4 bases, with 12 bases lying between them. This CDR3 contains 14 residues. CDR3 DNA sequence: TGTGCCAGCAGGGGGAGCGTATCCACCGGGGAGCTGTTTTTT. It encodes CASRGSVSTGELFF.

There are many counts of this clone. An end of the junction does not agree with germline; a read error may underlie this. CDR3 in amino acids: CSARDFSTGAEGGLFF. The CDR3 region has the DNA TGCAGTGCTAGAGATTTTTCTACGGGGGCCGAAGGGGGGCTGTTTTTT. V is TRBV20-1 and J is TRBJ2-2; D may correspond to TRBD1 or TRBD2 (6 bases each). This CDR3 is 16 amino acids long. Germline assignment: CDR1 DFQATT and CDR2 SNEGSKA (reference sequence).

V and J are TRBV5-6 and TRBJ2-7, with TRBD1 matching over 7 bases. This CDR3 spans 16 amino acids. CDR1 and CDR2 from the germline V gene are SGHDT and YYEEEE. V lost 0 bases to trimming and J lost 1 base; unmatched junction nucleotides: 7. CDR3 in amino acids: CASSLGIRTGSYEQYF. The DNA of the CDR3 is TGTGCCAGCAGCTTGGGTATAAGGACAGGATCCTACGAGCAGTACTTC.

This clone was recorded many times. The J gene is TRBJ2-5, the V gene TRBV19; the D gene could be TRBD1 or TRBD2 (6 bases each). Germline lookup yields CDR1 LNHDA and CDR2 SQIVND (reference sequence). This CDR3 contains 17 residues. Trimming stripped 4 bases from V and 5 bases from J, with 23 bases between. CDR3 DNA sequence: TGTGCCAGTAGTAAATCGGGCAGGGGCGTTGGGGGGGAGACCCAGTACTTC. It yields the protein CASSKSGRGVGGETQYF.

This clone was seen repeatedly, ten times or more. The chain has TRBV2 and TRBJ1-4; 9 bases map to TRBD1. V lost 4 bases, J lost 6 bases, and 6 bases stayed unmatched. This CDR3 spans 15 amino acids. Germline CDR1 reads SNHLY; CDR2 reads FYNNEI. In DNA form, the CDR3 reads TGTGCCAGCAGTGCCGGGGACAGGGCTGATGAAAAACTGTTTTTT. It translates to CASSAGDRADEKLFF. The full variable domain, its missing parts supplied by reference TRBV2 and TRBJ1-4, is EPEVTQTPSHQVTQMGQEVILRCVPISNHLYFYWYRQILGQKVEFLVSFYNNEISEKSEIFDDQFSVERPDGSNFTLKIRSTKLEDSAMYFCASSAGDRADEKLFFGSGTQLSVL.

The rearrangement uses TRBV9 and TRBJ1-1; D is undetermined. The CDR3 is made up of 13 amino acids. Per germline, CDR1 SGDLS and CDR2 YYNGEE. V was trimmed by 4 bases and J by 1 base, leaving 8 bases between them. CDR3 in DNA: TGTGCCAGCAGCCACGTGTGGAACACTGAAGCTTTCTTT. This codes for CASSHVWNTEAFF.

The CDR3 region is CASSQERGAAGDNTGELFF. The CDR3 DNA follows: TGCGCCAGCAGCCAAGAGAGGGGGGCGGCGGGCGACAACACCGGGGAGCTGTTTTTT. J is TRBJ2-2 and V is TRBV4-1; D tentatively fits TRBD1 or TRBD2 (6 bases each). V lost 0 bases and J 2 bases, leaving 19 bases between the germline ends. Germline loops: CDR1 MGHRA, CDR2 YSYEKL. This CDR3 contains 19 residues.

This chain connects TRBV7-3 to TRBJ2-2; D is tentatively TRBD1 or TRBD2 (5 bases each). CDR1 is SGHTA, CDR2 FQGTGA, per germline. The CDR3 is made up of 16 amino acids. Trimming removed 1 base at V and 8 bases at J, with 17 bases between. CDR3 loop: CASSLSGGEGRGELFF. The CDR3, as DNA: TGTGCCAGCAGCTTAAGTGGGGGAGAGGGACGAGGGGAGCTGTTTTTT.

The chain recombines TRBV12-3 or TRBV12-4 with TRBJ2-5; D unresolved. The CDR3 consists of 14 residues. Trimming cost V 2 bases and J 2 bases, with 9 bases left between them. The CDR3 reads CASSLPTTQETQYF. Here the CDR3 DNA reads TGTGCCAGCAGTTTACCCACGACACAAGAGACCCAGTACTTC.

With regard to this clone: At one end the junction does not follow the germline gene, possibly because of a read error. The CDR3 coding sequence is TGCAGTTTTACTCAAGCGGGAGGGTGGACCGGGGAGCTTTTTTTT. It encodes CSFTQAGGWTGELFF. This rearrangement joins TRBV20-1 to TRBJ2-2; 10 bases agree with TRBD2. The V gene's germline CDR1 is DFQATT and CDR2 SNEGSKA (reference sequence). The CDR3 covers 15 residues.

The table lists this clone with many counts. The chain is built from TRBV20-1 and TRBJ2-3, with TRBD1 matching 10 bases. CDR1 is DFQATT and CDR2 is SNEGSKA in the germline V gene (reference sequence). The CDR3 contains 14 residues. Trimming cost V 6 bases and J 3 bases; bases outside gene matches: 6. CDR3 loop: CSARDRGKTDTQYF. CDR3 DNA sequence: TGCAGTGCCAGGGACAGGGGAAAGACAGATACGCAGTATTTT.

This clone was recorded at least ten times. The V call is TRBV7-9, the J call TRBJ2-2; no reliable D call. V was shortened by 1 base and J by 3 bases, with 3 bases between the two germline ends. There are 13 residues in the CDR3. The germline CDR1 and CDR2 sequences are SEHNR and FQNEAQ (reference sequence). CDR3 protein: CASSLEDTGELFF. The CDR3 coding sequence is TGTGCCAGCAGCTTAGAGGACACCGGGGAGCTGTTTTTT.

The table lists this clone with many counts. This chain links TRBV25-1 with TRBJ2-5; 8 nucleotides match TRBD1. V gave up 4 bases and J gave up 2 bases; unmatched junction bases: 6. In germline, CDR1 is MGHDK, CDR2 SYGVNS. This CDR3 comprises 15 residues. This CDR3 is CASSAQGAGQETQYF. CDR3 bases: TGTGCCAGCAGTGCCCAGGGGGCAGGACAAGAGACCCAGTACTTC.

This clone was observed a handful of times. The CDR3 nucleotides read TGTGCCAGCAGTTACCAACAGGGGGGAGCCATGAACACTGAAGCTTTCTTT. Its protein is CASSYQQGGAMNTEAFF. V and J are TRBV6-2 or TRBV6-3 and TRBJ1-1; 8 bases align to TRBD1. The V gene end was trimmed by 2 bases and the J gene end by 0 bases; junction bases not matched to a gene: 8. Germline assignment: CDR1 MNHEY and CDR2 SVGEGT. The CDR3 consists of 17 residues.

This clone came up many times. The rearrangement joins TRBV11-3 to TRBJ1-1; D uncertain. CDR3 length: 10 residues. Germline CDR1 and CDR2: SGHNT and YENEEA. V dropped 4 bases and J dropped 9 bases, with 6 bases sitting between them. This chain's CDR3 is CASSWRKAFF. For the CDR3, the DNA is TGTGCCAGCAGCTGGAGAAAAGCTTTCTTT. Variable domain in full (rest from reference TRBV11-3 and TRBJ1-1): EAGVVQSPRYKIIEKKQPVAFWCNPISGHNTLYWYLQNLGQGPELLIRYENEEAVDDSQLPKDRFSAERLKGVDSTLKIQPAELGDSAVYLCASSWRKAFFGQGTRLTVV.

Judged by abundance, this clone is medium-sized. For the CDR3, the DNA is TGTGCCAGCAGCCGCGAACAAAACTACTATGGCTACACCTTC. It translates to CASSREQNYYGYTF. This chain connects TRBV7-2 to TRBJ1-2; D ambiguous. Looked up from germline, CDR1 is SGHTA and CDR2 is FQGNSA. V gave up 5 bases and J gave up 3 bases, with 13 bases separating them. The CDR3 loop spans 14 amino acids.